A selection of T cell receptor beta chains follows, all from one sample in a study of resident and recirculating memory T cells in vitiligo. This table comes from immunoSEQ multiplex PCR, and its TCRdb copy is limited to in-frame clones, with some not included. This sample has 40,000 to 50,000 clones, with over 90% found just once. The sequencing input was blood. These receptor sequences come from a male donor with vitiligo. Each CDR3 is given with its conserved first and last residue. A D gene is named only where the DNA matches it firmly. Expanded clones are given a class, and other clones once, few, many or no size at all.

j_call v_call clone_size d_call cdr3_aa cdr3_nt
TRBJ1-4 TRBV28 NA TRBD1 CASSFWADRSNEKLFF TGTGCCAGCAGTTTTTGGGCGGACAGGTCTAATGAAAAACTGTTTTTT
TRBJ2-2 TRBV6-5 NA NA CASSSTSLRELFF TGTGCCAGCAGTTCAACTAGCCTCCGGGAGCTGTTTTTT
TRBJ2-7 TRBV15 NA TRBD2 CASGQAHGGSWEQYF TGTGCATCCGGGCAAGCTCACGGGGGGTCTTGGGAGCAGTACTTC
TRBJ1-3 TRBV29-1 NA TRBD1 CSVRTGGAGNTIYF TGCAGCGTGAGGACAGGGGGCGCTGGAAACACCATATATTTT
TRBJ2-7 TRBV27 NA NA CASSRFPPGTGTYEQYF TGTGCCAGCAGCCGCTTTCCGCCCGGGACTGGAACCTACGAGCAGTACTTC
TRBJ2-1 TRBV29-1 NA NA CSVEDSISYSSYNEQFF TGCAGCGTTGAAGATAGTATCAGCTACAGCTCCTACAATGAGCAGTTCTTC
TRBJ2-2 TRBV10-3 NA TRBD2 CAIQTSGVGELFF TGTGCCATCCAGACTAGCGGGGTCGGGGAGCTGTTTTTT
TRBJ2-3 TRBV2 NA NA CASLRGASDTQYF TGTGCCAGCCTTCGGGGGGCTTCAGATACGCAGTATTTT
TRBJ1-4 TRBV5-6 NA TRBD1 CASSLVRGREKLFF TGTGCCAGCAGCTTGGTGAGGGGGCGGGAAAAACTGTTTTTT
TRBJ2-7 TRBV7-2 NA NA CASSLVRGENEQYF TGTGCCAGCAGCTTAGTCAGGGGAGAGAACGAGCAGTACTTC
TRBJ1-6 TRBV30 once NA CAWSGGWARVGNSPLHF TGTGCCTGGAGCGGGGGTTGGGCCAGGGTCGGTAATTCACCCCTCCACTTT
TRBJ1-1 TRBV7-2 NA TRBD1 CASSQYRGTEAFF TGTGCCAGCAGCCAATACAGGGGCACTGAAGCTTTCTTT
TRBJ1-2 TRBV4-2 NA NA CASSQKKTGNYGYTF TGTGCCAGCAGCCAAAAAAAAACAGGGAACTATGGCTACACCTTC
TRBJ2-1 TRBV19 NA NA CASRNLDYPYNEQFF TGTGCCAGTAGGAACCTGGACTACCCTTACAATGAGCAGTTCTTC
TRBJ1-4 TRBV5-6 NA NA CATGTQATNEKLFF TGTGCCACCGGGACACAAGCAACTAATGAAAAACTGTTTTTT
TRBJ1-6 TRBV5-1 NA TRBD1 CASSEAIDRGLNSPLHF TGCGCCAGCAGCGAGGCGATCGACAGGGGTTTAAATTCACCCCTCCACTTT
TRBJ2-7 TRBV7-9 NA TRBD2 CASSPFRGGSSYEQYF TGTGCCAGCAGCCCCTTCCGGGGGGGTAGCTCCTACGAGCAGTACTTC
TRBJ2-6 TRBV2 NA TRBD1 CASSRGTPGANVLTF TGTGCCAGCAGCAGGGGGACGCCTGGGGCCAACGTCCTGACTTTC
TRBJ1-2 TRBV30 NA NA CAWRAGHALRHGYTF TGTGCCTGGAGAGCTGGACATGCGCTTAGGCATGGCTACACCTTC
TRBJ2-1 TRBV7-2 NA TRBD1 CASSLGGQGYNEQFF TGTGCCAGCAGCTTAGGGGGACAGGGGTACAATGAGCAGTTCTTC
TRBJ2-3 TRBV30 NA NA CAWGGGSNSDTQYF TGTGCCTGGGGCGGGGGCAGTAATTCAGATACGCAGTATTTT
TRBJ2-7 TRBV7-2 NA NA CASSFYSESEQYF TGTGCCAGCAGCTTCTACAGTGAATCCGAGCAGTACTTC
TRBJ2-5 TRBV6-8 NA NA CASSLGTLQETQYF TGTGCCAGCAGTCTCGGGACACTCCAAGAGACCCAGTACTTC
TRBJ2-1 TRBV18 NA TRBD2 CASSRTSGGRSYNEQFF TGTGCCAGCTCTCGCACAAGCGGGGGGCGCTCCTACAATGAGCAGTTCTTC
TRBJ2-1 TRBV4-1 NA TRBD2 CASSPGLAQFF TGCGCCAGCAGTCCGGGACTAGCGCAGTTCTTC
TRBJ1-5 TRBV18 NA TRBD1 CASSATGGVHQPQHF TGTGCCAGCTCAGCAACAGGGGGCGTGCATCAGCCCCAGCATTTT
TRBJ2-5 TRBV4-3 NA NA CASSQDMTTQETQYF TGCGCCAGCAGCCAAGATATGACTACTCAAGAGACCCAGTACTTC
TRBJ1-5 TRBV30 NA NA CAWNRVNQPQHF TGTGCCTGGAACAGGGTCAATCAGCCCCAGCATTTT
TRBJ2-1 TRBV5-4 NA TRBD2 CASTRGGPRNEQFF TGTGCCAGCACCCGGGGGGGCCCGCGCAATGAGCAGTTCTTC
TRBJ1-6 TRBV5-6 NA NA CASSLGSGSYNSPLHF TGTGCCAGCAGCTTGGGGTCAGGGTCCTATAATTCACCCCTCCACTTT
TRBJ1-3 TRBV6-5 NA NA CASSYSRSSSGNTIYF TGTGCCAGCAGTTACTCGAGGTCGAGCTCTGGAAACACCATATATTTT
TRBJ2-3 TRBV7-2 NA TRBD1 CASSLEVFGTGPTDTQYF TGTGCCAGCAGCTTAGAGGTTTTCGGGACAGGGCCCACAGATACGCAGTATTTT
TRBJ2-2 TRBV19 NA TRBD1 CASSTQGAPGELFF TGTGCCAGTAGTACACAGGGGGCACCCGGGGAGCTGTTTTTT
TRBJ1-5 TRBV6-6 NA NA CASTTQGRNQPQHF TGTGCCAGCACCACACAGGGACGCAATCAGCCCCAGCATTTT
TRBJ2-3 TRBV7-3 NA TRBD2 CASSLGLAGLADTQYF TGTGCCAGCAGCTTAGGACTAGCGGGGTTGGCAGATACGCAGTATTTT
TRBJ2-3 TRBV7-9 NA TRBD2 CASRSGLAGGLGHTDTQYF TGTGCCAGCAGGTCGGGACTAGCGGGGGGGCTGGGCCATACAGATACGCAGTATTTT
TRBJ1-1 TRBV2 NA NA CARHGDGNTEAFF TGTGCCAGGCACGGGGATGGGAACACTGAAGCTTTCTTT